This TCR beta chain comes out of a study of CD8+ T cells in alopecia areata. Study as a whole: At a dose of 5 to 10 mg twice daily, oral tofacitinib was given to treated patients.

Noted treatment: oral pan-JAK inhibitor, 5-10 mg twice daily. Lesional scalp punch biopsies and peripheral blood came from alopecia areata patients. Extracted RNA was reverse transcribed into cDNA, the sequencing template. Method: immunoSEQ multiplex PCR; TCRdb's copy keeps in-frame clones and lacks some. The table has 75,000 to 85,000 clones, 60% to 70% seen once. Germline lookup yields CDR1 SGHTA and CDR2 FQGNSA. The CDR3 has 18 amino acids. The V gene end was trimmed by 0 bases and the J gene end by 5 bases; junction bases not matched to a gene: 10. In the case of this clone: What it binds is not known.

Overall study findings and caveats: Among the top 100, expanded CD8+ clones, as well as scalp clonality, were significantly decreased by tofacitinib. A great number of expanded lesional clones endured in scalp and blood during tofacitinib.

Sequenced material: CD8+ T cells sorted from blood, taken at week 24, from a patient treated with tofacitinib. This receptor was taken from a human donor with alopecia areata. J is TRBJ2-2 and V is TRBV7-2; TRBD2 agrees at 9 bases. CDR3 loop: CASSLARTGLARTGELFF. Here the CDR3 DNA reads TGTGCCAGCAGCTTAGCGAGGACGGGACTAGCAAGAACCGGGGAGCTGTTTTTT.